This T cell receptor beta chain emerged from a study of blood T cell repertoires in COVID-19 (dated by TCRdb to 2020 to 2021). Study-wide context: Samples from collaborators originated in the United States, Italy and Spain and spanned both the acute and convalescent phases of COVID-19. Nearly every sample came with metadata listing a de-identified subject ID, COVID-19 status, age in years and sex. The material from the prospective study consisted of cDNA or gDNA derived from T cells, B-cell-depleted T cells, or PBMCs. The repertoires were released in a freely available public database intended as a resource for research on the immune response to SARS-CoV-2. The samples were drawn from two sources: the first 160 participants of the ongoing ImmuneRACE study, and 1,000 to 1,500 subjects contributed by 6 global collaborators. The dataset comprised deeply sampled blood TCRbeta repertoires from subjects exposed to, actively infected with, or recovered from COVID-19. Where available, HLA class I and class II types were obtained from metadata supplied by the sample provider rather than from assay-based typing.

Each collaborating institution followed its own protocols to collect whole blood in K2EDTA tubes. For TCRbeta analysis, collaborator samples were shipped as frozen whole blood, as isolated PBMCs, or as DNA extracted from either sample type. Broad study findings and their caveats: The quantity of clinical and demographic metadata differed by source and by participant and was supplied without curation.

Germline trimming amounts to 2 bases on V and 2 bases on J, with 1 as the count of junction bases outside the gene matches. The CDR3 measures 13 amino acids from cysteine to phenylalanine. Only the CDR3 portion is preserved as DNA: 39 bases, with reading frame beginning at the first base. Based on the germline V gene, the CDR1 and CDR2 sequences are SGHRS and YFSETQ. On this clone: The specificity of this receptor is unknown. No base qualities exist here, and no much larger clone lies one base off it.

TCRbeta CDR3 regions were amplified from genomic DNA by means of the immunoSEQ Assay, a bias-controlled multiplex PCR. As for the authors' bioinformatics: The number of nucleated cells in each sample was estimated from the amplification of reference gene primers within the assay. Sequence reads were collapsed and filtered to measure the absolute abundance of every unique TCRbeta CDR3 rearrangement. For each sample, productive Simpson clonality was calculated as the square root of Simpson's diversity index over productive rearrangements. Here the immuneACCESS table is served through TCRdb, limited to in-frame sequences with V and J called. Missing clones are a known gap in these copies; in checked studies unresolved V genes cover under half, and the rest lacks a known reason. V and J calls and clone size are given by that table; D and trimming were obtained from the DNA. The sample records 95,000 or so clones, around 87% of which are singletons. The top ten clonotypes cover about 17% of the sample.

The rearrangement joined TRBV5-1 to TRBJ2-7, with 7 bases in between that match TRBD1. The receptor was derived from a human donor in a cohort sampled during active COVID-19. What was sequenced was peripheral blood. The nucleotide sequence is TGCGCCAGCAGCTTTGGACAGGCCTACGAGCAGTACTTC. This encodes CASSFGQAYEQYF.